This TCR beta chain was documented in a study of blood T cell repertoires in COVID-19. This CDR3 is 13 amino acids long. With 7 bases clipped from V and 3 bases from J, the junction kept 0 bases outside the gene matches. Assay: immunoSEQ multiplex PCR; the TCRdb copy retains only in-frame clones and omits some. The table lists tens of thousands of clones, around 80% of them singletons, with 26% in the top ten. This chain links TRBV5-3 with TRBJ2-2; TRBD1 agrees at 10 bases. TRBV5-3 belongs to the ORF category, with a function that is uncertain. Specimen: peripheral blood. The sequence was obtained from a man aged 55-75 years with active or convalescent COVID-19. The CDR3 loop reads CARGTGDTGELFF. Here the CDR3 DNA reads TGTGCCAGAGGGACAGGGGACACCGGGGAGCTGTTTTTT.